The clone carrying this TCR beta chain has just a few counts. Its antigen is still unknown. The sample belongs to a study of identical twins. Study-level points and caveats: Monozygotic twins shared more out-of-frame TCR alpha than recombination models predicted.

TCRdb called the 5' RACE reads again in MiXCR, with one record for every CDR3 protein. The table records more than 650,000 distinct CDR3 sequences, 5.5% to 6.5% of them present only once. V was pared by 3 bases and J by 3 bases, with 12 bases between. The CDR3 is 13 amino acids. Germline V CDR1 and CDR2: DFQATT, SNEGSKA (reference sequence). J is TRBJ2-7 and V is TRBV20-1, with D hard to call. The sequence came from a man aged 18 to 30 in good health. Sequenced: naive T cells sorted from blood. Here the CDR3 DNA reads TGCAGTGCTAGCCAAGGACGGAACTACGAGCAGTACTTC. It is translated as CSASQGRNYEQYF.